What follows are 17 T cell receptor beta chains derived from one specimen sequenced in a study of early T cells in non-severe SARS-CoV-2 infection. TCRdb reanalysed the 5' RACE reads using MiXCR and keeps one entry per CDR3 protein. The sample lists 80,000 or so distinct CDR3 sequences, more than 10% occurring once. Sequences were obtained from whole blood. The receptor source for this set is an adult who was a healthcare worker with PCR-confirmed SARS-CoV-2 infection or an uninfected control (not recorded which).

This clonotype was counted at least ten times. The chain employs TRBV30 and TRBJ1-2; no definite D call. V was shortened by 2 bases and J by 6 bases, with 16 bases between the two germline ends. The CDR3 is made up of 14 amino acids. Germline CDR1 reads GTSNPN; CDR2 reads SVGIG (reference sequence). The CDR3 here is CAWSPGVGMNGYTF. The CDR3 coding sequence is TGTGCCTGGAGTCCGGGAGTGGGGATGAATGGCTACACCTTC.

The genes are TRBV29-1 and TRBJ1-3; unclear D gene. Trimming took 4 bases from V and 0 from J, leaving 10 bases between them. The germline gives CDR1 SQVTM, CDR2 ANQGSEA. CDR3 length equals 14 residues. For the CDR3, the DNA is TGCAGCGTTGCCCCAGGCTCCTCTGGAAACACCATATATTTT. This codes for CSVAPGSSGNTIYF.

The chain has TRBV14 and TRBJ1-2; TRBD1 agrees at 12 bases. There are 20 residues in the CDR3. The V and J ends lost 5 bases and 2 bases, in that order; junction bases with no gene match: 18. CDR1 is SGHDN, CDR2 FVKESK, per germline. The DNA of the CDR3 is TGTGCCAGCAGCGCGGGACAGGGGGCCGCTCAAAAGGGGTCGAACTATGGCTACACCTTC. Translation gives CASSAGQGAAQKGSNYGYTF.

This clonotype has ten or more counts. CDR3 region: CASSVRGDSVNEQFF. Written as DNA, the CDR3 is TGTGCCAGCAGCGTAAGGGGGGACAGCGTCAATGAGCAGTTCTTC. The chain carries TRBV9 and TRBJ2-1; maybe TRBD1 (7 bases). This CDR3 is built from 15 residues. Deletions cut 1 base from V and 6 bases from J, with 14 bases between. CDR1 and CDR2 from the germline V gene are SGDLS and YYNGEE.

The V and J genes are TRBV18 and TRBJ2-3; D gene unclear. Germline V gives CDR1 KGHSH, CDR2 LQKENI. The ends were cut back, 3 bases at V and 2 bases at J, with 9 bases in the middle. The CDR3 has 14 amino acids. CDR3 DNA sequence: TGTGCCAGCTCACCGTCCTATTTCACAGATACGCAGTATTTT. Amino acid sequence: CASSPSYFTDTQYF.

In its sample, this clonotype was seen many times. The genes are TRBV19 and TRBJ2-1; 10 bases map to TRBD2. The CDR3 loop spans 18 amino acids. The germline V gene has CDR1 LNHDA and CDR2 SQIVND (reference sequence). The J segment lost 8 bases and the V segment lost 4 bases, leaving 17 bases of the junction unmatched. The CDR3 is CASSNGRGRASGSDEQFF. The DNA of the CDR3 is TGTGCCAGTAGTAACGGCAGGGGGAGGGCTAGCGGGAGCGATGAGCAGTTCTTC. The variable domain in full, completed from reference TRBV19 and TRBJ2-1, reads DGGITQSPKYLFRKEGQNVTLSCEQNLNHDAMYWYRQDPGQGLRLIYYSQIVNDFQKGDIAEGYSVSREKKESFPLTVTSAQKNPTAFYLCASSNGRGRASGSDEQFFGPGTRLTVL.

This sequence joins TRBV7-3 and TRBJ2-3; a possible D gene is TRBD2 (6 bases). The CDR3 spans 15 residues. The germline gives CDR1 SGHTA, CDR2 FQGTGA. V lost 0 bases, J lost 3 bases, and 10 bases lay in between. CDR3 region: CASSLTGGSTDTQYF. CDR3 sequence (DNA): TGTGCCAGCAGCTTAACGGGGGGAAGTACAGATACGCAGTATTTT. Combining the CDR3 with reference TRBV7-3 and TRBJ2-3 gives the whole variable domain GAGVSQTPSNKVTEKGKYVELRCDPISGHTALYWYRQSLGQGPEFLIYFQGTGAADDSGLPNDRFFAVRPEGSVSTLKIQRTERGDSAVYLCASSLTGGSTDTQYFGPGTRLTVL.

This clonotype was seen repeatedly, ten times or more. This chain uses TRBV3-1 with TRBJ2-3, with D perhaps TRBD1 (5 bases). Trimming shortened V by 4 bases and J by 6 bases, and 14 bases separated the two germline ends. The CDR3 consists of 14 residues. Germline V CDR1 and CDR2: LGHDT, YNNKEL (reference sequence). The CDR3, as DNA: TGTGCCAGCAGCCTCGGACACGGTGGGGATACGCAGTATTTT. This sequence encodes CASSLGHGGDTQYF.

The chain employs TRBV5-1 and TRBJ1-4, with D perhaps TRBD1 (6 bases). The germline V gene has CDR1 SGHRS and CDR2 YFSETQ. The CDR3 has 14 residues. The V gene lost 4 bases and the J gene lost 4 bases, with 11 bases spanning the gap. The CDR3 protein is CASSPTGRNEKLFF. For the CDR3, the DNA is TGCGCCAGCAGCCCTACAGGGCGTAATGAAAAACTGTTTTTT.

This clonotype was recorded a few times. V gene TRBV28 combines with J gene TRBJ1-5; a possible D gene is TRBD1 (5 bases). The CDR3 has 16 residues. Germline lookup yields CDR1 MDHEN and CDR2 SYDVKM. V lost 4 bases, J lost 3 bases, and 16 bases lay in between. CDR3 amino acids: CASSYEGWSANQPQHF. CDR3 nucleotide sequence: TGTGCCAGCAGTTATGAGGGGTGGAGTGCCAATCAGCCCCAGCATTTT. Full variable domain (rest looked up from reference TRBV28 and TRBJ1-5): DVKVTQSSRYLVKRTGEKVFLECVQDMDHENMFWYRQDPGLGLRLIYFSYDVKMKEKGDIPEGYSVSREKKERFSLILESASTNQTSMYLCASSYEGWSANQPQHFGDGTRLSIL.

The chain uses TRBV7-6 and TRBJ2-5; 10 bases fit TRBD2. The junction had 15 bases not matched to a gene; V was cut back by 6 bases and J by 5 bases. Per the germline V gene, CDR1 is SGHVS and CDR2 is FNYEAQ. This CDR3 has 17 residues. The CDR3 spells CASSSPFSGRPLETQYF. In nucleotides, the CDR3 is TGTGCCAGCAGTTCTCCCTTTAGCGGGAGGCCGCTCGAGACCCAGTACTTC. Together with reference TRBV7-6 and TRBJ2-5, the CDR3 gives the full variable domain: GAGVSQSPRYKVTKRGQDVALRCDPISGHVSLYWYRQALGQGPEFLTYFNYEAQQDKSGLPNDRFSAERPEGSISTLTIQRTEQRDSAMYRCASSSPFSGRPLETQYFGPGTRLLVL.

This clonotype has ten or more counts. The chain uses TRBV19 and TRBJ1-2; D gene unclear. CDR1 is LNHDA, CDR2 SQIVND, per germline (reference sequence). The germline V and J ends were trimmed by 3 bases and 7 bases, with 9 bases remaining between them. The CDR3 extends over 12 amino acids. CDR3 in amino acids: CASSILDGGYTF. The CDR3, as DNA: TGTGCCAGTAGTATCCTAGATGGTGGCTACACCTTC.

This clonotype was seen more than once but under ten times. The chain recombines TRBV27 with TRBJ2-7; 11 bases line up with TRBD1. V shed 6 bases, J shed 4 bases, and the junction held 5 bases outside the gene matches. The CDR3 length is 14 residues. The germline V gene has CDR1 MNHEY and CDR2 SMNVEV (reference sequence). Here the CDR3 reads CASSRGQGVYEQYF. CDR3 coding DNA: TGTGCCAGCAGCCGGGGACAGGGGGTTTACGAGCAGTACTTC.

The chain employs TRBV4-1 and TRBJ2-7; D is possibly TRBD1 or TRBD2 (6 bases each). Per germline, CDR1 MGHRA and CDR2 YSYEKL. The CDR3 is 14 residues long. V gave up 4 bases and J gave up 2 bases, with 12 bases separating them. CDR3 sequence: CASSPTRGAYEQYF. CDR3 in DNA: TGCGCCAGCAGCCCGACTAGGGGGGCCTACGAGCAGTACTTC.

The chain joins TRBV7-2 to TRBJ2-1; a weak D match, TRBD1 (6 bases). The CDR3 contains 11 residues. V lost 3 bases to trimming and J lost 12 bases, with 9 bases between them. The germline V gene encodes CDR1 SGHTA and CDR2 FQGNSA. The CDR3 sequence: CASSLGTLQFF. CDR3 DNA sequence: TGTGCCAGCAGCTTGGGGACACTGCAGTTCTTC.

This clonotype was counted a few times. This rearrangement joins TRBV9 to TRBJ2-3; D is unclear. This CDR3 has 12 residues. Germline CDR1 and CDR2: SGDLS and YYNGEE. The V and J ends lost 3 bases and 5 bases respectively, with 7 bases between them. The CDR3, as DNA: TGTGCCAGCAGCGCTACAGTAGATACGCAGTATTTT. Protein: CASSATVDTQYF.

This clonotype was found a few times. The CDR3 DNA follows: TGTGCCAGCAGTTATCTAGCGGGAGGCCGCTACAATGAGCAGTTCTTC. It is translated as CASSYLAGGRYNEQFF. The V gene is TRBV6-2 or TRBV6-3, the J gene TRBJ2-1, with 11 bases fitting TRBD2. Germline V gives CDR1 MNHEY, CDR2 SVGEGT. V gave up 3 bases and J gave up 3 bases; unmatched junction bases: 4. The CDR3 has 16 residues.